These 20 T cell receptor beta chains came from one sample sequenced in a study of OX40 agonist ivuxolimab in advanced cancers. Sequenced by immunoSEQ multiplex PCR; TCRdb stores in-frame clones only, minus some. Of fewer than 30,000 clones listed, over 85% are singletons. The starting material was CD4+ or CD8+ T cells sorted from blood, obtained in a trial of the OX40 agonist ivuxolimab. The receptor set was obtained from an adult with an advanced solid tumor such as melanoma, head and neck, liver or kidney cancer.

The chain recombines TRBV11-2 with TRBJ2-3; 11 positions agree with TRBD2. The CDR3 sequence is 16 residues long. Unmatched junction bases numbered 5, after V lost 2 bases and J lost 4 bases. In germline, CDR1 is SGHAT, CDR2 FQNNGV. CDR3 bases: TGTGCCAGCAGCTTATGGCTAGCGGGGGGCGCAGATACGCAGTATTTT. Residues: CASSLWLAGGADTQYF.

The chain carries TRBV9 and TRBJ1-2, with D possibly TRBD1 on 6 matching bases. V was clipped by 3 bases and J by 2 bases, with 14 bases between them. CDR1 and CDR2 (germline): SGDLS, YYNGEE. CDR3 length equals 15 residues. In nucleotides, the CDR3 is TGTGCCAGCAGCGAGGGGGGAAGGGTCAACTATGGCTACACCTTC. Protein product: CASSEGGRVNYGYTF. Full variable domain (outside the CDR3, taken from reference TRBV9 and TRBJ1-2): DSGVTQTPKHLITATGQRVTLRCSPRSGDLSVYWYQQSLDQGLQFLIQYYNGEERAKGNILERFSAQQFPDLHSELNLSSLELGDSALYFCASSEGGRVNYGYTFGSGTRLTVV.

The chain has TRBV5-5 and TRBJ2-7; D gene ambiguous. The CDR3 is 16 residues long. Trimming shortened V by 2 bases and J by 0 bases, and 15 bases separated the two germline ends. The germline V gene encodes CDR1 SGHKS and CDR2 YYEKEE (reference sequence). CDR3 sequence reads: CASSFGPASSSYEQYF. DNA for the CDR3: TGTGCCAGCAGCTTTGGCCCAGCGTCGAGCTCCTACGAGCAGTACTTC.

This sequence joins TRBV28 and TRBJ1-1; D gene uncertain. Germline-derived CDR1 and CDR2 are MDHEN and SYDVKM. Trimming removed 6 bases at V and 2 bases at J, with 13 bases between. This CDR3 is built from 14 residues. The CDR3 sequence: CASSPLRYNTEAFF. Here the CDR3 DNA reads TGTGCCAGCAGCCCTCTCCGATATAACACTGAAGCTTTCTTT.

The genes are TRBV7-8 and TRBJ1-1; tentatively, D is TRBD1 (5 bases). Germline CDR1 SGHVS, CDR2 FQNEAQ. Trimming took off 6 bases at V and 0 bases at J, with 11 bases between the two ends. The CDR3 covers 14 residues. The CDR3 region has the DNA TGTGCCAGCAGGGAAGACAGATTGAACACTGAAGCTTTCTTT. It translates to CASREDRLNTEAFF.

V usage is TRBV6-1 and J usage is TRBJ1-1; D is ambiguous. This CDR3 is 15 amino acids long. The germline V gene encodes CDR1 MNHNS and CDR2 SASEGT. V was clipped by 1 base and J by 0 bases, with 9 bases between them. The CDR3 sequence: CASSEVEVVNTEAFF. The DNA of the CDR3 is TGTGCCAGCAGTGAAGTAGAGGTGGTGAACACTGAAGCTTTCTTT.

The chain uses TRBV5-5 and TRBJ2-7; D unresolved. The CDR3 loop spans 13 amino acids. V dropped 1 base and J dropped 7 bases, with 12 bases sitting between them. The V gene's germline CDR1 is SGHKS and CDR2 YYEKEE (reference sequence). Written as DNA, the CDR3 is TGTGCCAGCAGCTTGACTCAGCCTAAGGAGCAGTACTTC. It translates to CASSLTQPKEQYF.

The rearrangement joins TRBV27 to TRBJ2-2, with D possibly matching TRBD2 (5 bases). Germline V gene lookup returns CDR1 MNHEY and CDR2 SMNVEV (reference sequence). CDR3 length: 14 residues. V lost 4 bases to trimming and J lost 3 bases, with 9 bases between them. Here the CDR3 reads CASSSGLYTGELFF. In DNA form, the CDR3 reads TGTGCCAGCAGTTCCGGACTGTACACCGGGGAGCTGTTTTTT.

The rearrangement joins TRBV10-1 to TRBJ2-1, with TRBD1 as a possible D gene (6 bases). CDR1 and CDR2 (germline): WNHNN, SYGVQD (reference sequence). Deletions cut 6 bases from V and 8 bases from J, with 14 bases between. This CDR3 is built from 13 residues. The CDR3 spells CASSLGGSDEQFF. CDR3 bases: TGCGCCAGCAGCCTAGGGGGTTCGGATGAGCAGTTCTTC.

The chain carries TRBV4-1 and TRBJ1-1, with TRBD1 identical over 7 bases. This CDR3 comprises 15 residues. The J segment lost 3 bases and the V segment lost 0 bases, leaving 4 bases of the junction unmatched. Germline V gene sequence: CDR1 MGHRA, CDR2 YSYEKL. CDR3 nucleotide sequence: TGCGCCAGCAGCCAAGAGAGACAGGGCCACACTGAAGCTTTCTTT. Protein product: CASSQERQGHTEAFF.

V usage is TRBV6-5 and J usage is TRBJ2-7; possible D gene TRBD2, 5 bases. V gave up 4 bases and J gave up 4 bases, with 20 bases separating them. Germline values: CDR1 MNHEY, CDR2 SVGAGI. The CDR3 has 16 amino acids. CDR3 DNA: TGTGCCAGCAGTTCCACTAGTTCGGCCTTATATTACGAGCAGTACTTC. This sequence encodes CASSSTSSALYYEQYF.

The J gene is TRBJ2-3, the V gene TRBV13, with D tentatively TRBD2 (5 bases). Trimming stripped 5 bases from V and 4 bases from J, with 13 bases between. Looked up from germline, CDR1 is PRHDT and CDR2 is FYEKMQ (reference sequence). The CDR3 sequence is 14 residues long. CDR3 coding DNA: TGTGCCAGCAGCATGGGTGGGAGAGCAGATACGCAGTATTTT. This translates into CASSMGGRADTQYF. Using reference TRBV13 and TRBJ2-3 for the parts outside the CDR3, the full variable domain is AAGVIQSPRHLIKEKRETATLKCYPIPRHDTVYWYQQGPGQDPQFLISFYEKMQSDKGSIPDRFSAQQFSDYHSELNMSSLELGDSALYFCASSMGGRADTQYFGPGTRLTVL.

The chain has TRBV5-8 and TRBJ2-7; 10 bases line up with TRBD2. Germline values: CDR1 SGHTS, CDR2 YDEGEE. V trimming: 6 bases; J trimming: 3 bases; junction bases outside the gene matches: 9. This CDR3 has 15 amino acids. The CDR3 region is CASITTGTSDYEQYF. As DNA, the CDR3 is TGTGCCAGCATCACCACCGGGACTAGCGACTACGAGCAGTACTTC.

This chain connects TRBV5-6 to TRBJ2-7, with 8 bases matching TRBD2. There are 16 residues in the CDR3. V lost 0 bases, J lost 2 bases, and 7 bases stayed unmatched. CDR1 is SGHDT, CDR2 YYEEEE, per germline. CDR3 protein: CASSLVLGLDAYEQYF. The DNA of the CDR3 is TGTGCCAGCAGCTTGGTGTTGGGACTAGATGCCTACGAGCAGTACTTC.

V and J are TRBV27 and TRBJ2-7, with D possibly matching TRBD1 (6 bases). Germline CDR1 and CDR2: MNHEY and SMNVEV (reference sequence). The CDR3 is made up of 14 amino acids. Trimming took off 5 bases at V and 5 bases at J, with 16 bases between the two ends. CDR3 region: CASSLSTGTHEQYF. In nucleotides, the CDR3 is TGTGCCAGCAGTCTCTCCACAGGGACCCACGAGCAGTACTTC.

The chain carries TRBV19 and TRBJ2-1; TRBD2 matches 7 bases. The V and J ends lost 1 base and 4 bases, in that order; junction bases with no gene match: 4. This CDR3 region has 15 residues. Germline V lookup: CDR1 LNHDA, CDR2 SQIVND (reference sequence). CDR3 DNA sequence: TGTGCCAGTAGTATAGGTCCTAGCGGATACAATGAGCAGTTCTTC. It is translated as CASSIGPSGYNEQFF.

CDR3 DNA: TGTGCCAGCGCCGGGAGCTCCTACGAGCAGTACTTC. It translates to CASAGSSYEQYF. The chain links TRBV7-9 to TRBJ2-7; TRBD2 is a possible D gene (6 bases). The germline V and J ends were trimmed by 8 bases and 0 bases, with 8 bases remaining between them. The CDR3 contains 12 residues. CDR1 is SEHNR, CDR2 FQNEAQ, per germline (reference sequence).

The rearrangement joins TRBV7-9 to TRBJ2-5; perhaps D is TRBD1 or TRBD2 (6 bases each). Germline-derived CDR1 and CDR2 are SEHNR and FQNEAQ (reference sequence). The ends were cut back, 5 bases at V and 2 bases at J, with 15 bases in the middle. The CDR3 totals 15 residues. As DNA, the CDR3 is TGTGCCAGCAGCGTTGGGGGGCGCAGACAAGAGACCCAGTACTTC. It is translated as CASSVGGRRQETQYF.

The chain couples TRBV4-2 to TRBJ2-3; D call uncertain. The CDR3 extends over 18 amino acids. Looked up from germline, CDR1 is LGHNA and CDR2 is YNFKEQ. V was trimmed by 0 bases and J by 2 bases, leaving 18 bases between them. The CDR3 loop reads CASSQDFLSRPSTDTQYF. The CDR3 DNA reads TGTGCCAGCAGCCAAGATTTTCTTAGTAGGCCTTCCACAGATACGCAGTATTTT.

The chain recombines TRBV7-6 with TRBJ2-2; D call uncertain. CDR1 SGHVS and CDR2 FNYEAQ come from the germline V gene. Trimming took off 6 bases at V and 1 base at J, with 9 bases between the two ends. The CDR3 length is 14 residues. As DNA, the CDR3 is TGTGCCAGCAGTTCGACGGTGAACACCGGGGAGCTGTTTTTT. Its protein is CASSSTVNTGELFF. Using reference TRBV7-6 and TRBJ2-2 for the parts outside the CDR3, the full variable domain is GAGVSQSPRYKVTKRGQDVALRCDPISGHVSLYWYRQALGQGPEFLTYFNYEAQQDKSGLPNDRFSAERPEGSISTLTIQRTEQRDSAMYRCASSSTVNTGELFFGEGSRLTVL.